This T cell receptor (beta chain) is from a study of T-cell memory formation after mild COVID-19. Study-wide results and caveats: Pre-infection memory carried some responding clones, suggesting that cross-reactive memory joined. Confirmation of SARS-CoV-2 specificity was lacking for second-wave clones peaking day 37. Contracting clones from day 15 to 85 had balanced CD4/CD8; later expanders favoured CD4+.

For this clonotype: The antigen remains undetermined.

Sample barcodes and UMIs were carried by the TCR alpha and TCR beta cDNA libraries that 5'RACE generated with constant-segment primers. TCRdb processed the 5' RACE reads anew with MiXCR; each CDR3 protein has one entry. The sample shows roughly 510,000 distinct CDR3 sequences, 15% to 20% of them seen only once. The V and J ends lost 0 bases and 6 bases, in that order; junction bases with no gene match: 9. Germline values: CDR1 SGHTA, CDR2 FQGNSA. The CDR3 has 17 amino acids. The sequenced sample consisted of PBMCs or a T cell subset sorted from them (not recorded which). This clonotype originated in an adult woman who had mild COVID-19 (a few samples of this study predate the infection). Cell type and time point are not known. V gene TRBV7-2 combines with J gene TRBJ2-2; 8 nucleotides align to TRBD2. The CDR3 DNA follows: TGTGCCAGCAGCTTAGCGGGGCTAGCGGGCGCTGCCGGGGAGCTGTTTTTT. Its protein is CASSLAGLAGAAGELFF.